This T cell receptor beta chain was observed in a study of T cell repertoires in aging, cancer and after chemotherapy. In its sample, this clonotype is medium-sized (0.01 to 0.1%). Germline CDR1 SQVTM, CDR2 ANQGSEA. CDR3 length: 10 residues. The ends were cut back, 5 bases at V and 6 bases at J, with 8 bases in the middle. TRB rearrangements spanning V, D and J were amplified using mixed TRB-A/B primers. Each CDR3 protein is one row after TCRdb ran MiXCR on the multiplex PCR reads. The repertoire holds about 8,000 distinct CDR3 sequences, with around 59% as singletons. TCR beta rearrangements were amplified from peripheral blood genomic DNA.

The V and J genes are TRBV29-1 and TRBJ2-7, with D uncertain. The sample consisted of blood. This TCR was sampled from a human donor with a solid tumor. The CDR3 coding sequence is TGCAGCGTTCGATCCGGCGAGCAGTACTTC. It is translated as CSVRSGEQYF.